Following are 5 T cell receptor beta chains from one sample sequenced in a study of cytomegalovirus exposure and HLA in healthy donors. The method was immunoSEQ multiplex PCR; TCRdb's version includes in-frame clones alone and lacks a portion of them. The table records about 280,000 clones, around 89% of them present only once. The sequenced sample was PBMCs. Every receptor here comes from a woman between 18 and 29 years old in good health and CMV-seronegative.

In nucleotides, the CDR3 is TGTGCCAGCAGTTACCTCGGGGGACCAAACTATGGCTACACCTTC. It is translated as CASSYLGGPNYGYTF. The rearrangement joins TRBV6-5 to TRBJ1-2, with TRBD1 as a possible D gene (5 bases). CDR3 length: 15 amino acids. Germline V gene lookup returns CDR1 MNHEY and CDR2 SVGAGI. V gave up 2 bases and J gave up 2 bases, with 12 bases separating them.

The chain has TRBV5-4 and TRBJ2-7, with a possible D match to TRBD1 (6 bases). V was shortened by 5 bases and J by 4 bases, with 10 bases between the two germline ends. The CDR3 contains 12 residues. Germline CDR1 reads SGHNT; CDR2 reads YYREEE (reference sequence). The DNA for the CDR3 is TGTGCCAGCAGTCCCAGGGGTTACGAGCAGTACTTC. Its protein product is CASSPRGYEQYF.

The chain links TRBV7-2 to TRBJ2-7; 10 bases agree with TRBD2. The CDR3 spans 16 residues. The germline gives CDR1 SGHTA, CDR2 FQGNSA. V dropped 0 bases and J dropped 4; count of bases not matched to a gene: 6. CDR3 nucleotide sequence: TGTGCCAGCAGCTTAGCGGGGTCTAGCGGGAGTTACGAGCAGTACTTC. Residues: CASSLAGSSGSYEQYF.

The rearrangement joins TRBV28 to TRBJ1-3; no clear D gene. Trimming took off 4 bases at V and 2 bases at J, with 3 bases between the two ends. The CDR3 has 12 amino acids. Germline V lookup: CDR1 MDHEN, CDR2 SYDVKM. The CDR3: CASSSPGNTIYF. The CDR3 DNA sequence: TGTGCCAGCAGTTCTCCTGGAAACACCATATATTTT.

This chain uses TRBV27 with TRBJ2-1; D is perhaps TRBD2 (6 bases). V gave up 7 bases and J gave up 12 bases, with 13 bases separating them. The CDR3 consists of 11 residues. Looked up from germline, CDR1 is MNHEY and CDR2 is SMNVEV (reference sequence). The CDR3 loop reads CASTNNGGQFF. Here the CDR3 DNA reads TGTGCCAGCACCAATAACGGGGGGCAGTTCTTC.